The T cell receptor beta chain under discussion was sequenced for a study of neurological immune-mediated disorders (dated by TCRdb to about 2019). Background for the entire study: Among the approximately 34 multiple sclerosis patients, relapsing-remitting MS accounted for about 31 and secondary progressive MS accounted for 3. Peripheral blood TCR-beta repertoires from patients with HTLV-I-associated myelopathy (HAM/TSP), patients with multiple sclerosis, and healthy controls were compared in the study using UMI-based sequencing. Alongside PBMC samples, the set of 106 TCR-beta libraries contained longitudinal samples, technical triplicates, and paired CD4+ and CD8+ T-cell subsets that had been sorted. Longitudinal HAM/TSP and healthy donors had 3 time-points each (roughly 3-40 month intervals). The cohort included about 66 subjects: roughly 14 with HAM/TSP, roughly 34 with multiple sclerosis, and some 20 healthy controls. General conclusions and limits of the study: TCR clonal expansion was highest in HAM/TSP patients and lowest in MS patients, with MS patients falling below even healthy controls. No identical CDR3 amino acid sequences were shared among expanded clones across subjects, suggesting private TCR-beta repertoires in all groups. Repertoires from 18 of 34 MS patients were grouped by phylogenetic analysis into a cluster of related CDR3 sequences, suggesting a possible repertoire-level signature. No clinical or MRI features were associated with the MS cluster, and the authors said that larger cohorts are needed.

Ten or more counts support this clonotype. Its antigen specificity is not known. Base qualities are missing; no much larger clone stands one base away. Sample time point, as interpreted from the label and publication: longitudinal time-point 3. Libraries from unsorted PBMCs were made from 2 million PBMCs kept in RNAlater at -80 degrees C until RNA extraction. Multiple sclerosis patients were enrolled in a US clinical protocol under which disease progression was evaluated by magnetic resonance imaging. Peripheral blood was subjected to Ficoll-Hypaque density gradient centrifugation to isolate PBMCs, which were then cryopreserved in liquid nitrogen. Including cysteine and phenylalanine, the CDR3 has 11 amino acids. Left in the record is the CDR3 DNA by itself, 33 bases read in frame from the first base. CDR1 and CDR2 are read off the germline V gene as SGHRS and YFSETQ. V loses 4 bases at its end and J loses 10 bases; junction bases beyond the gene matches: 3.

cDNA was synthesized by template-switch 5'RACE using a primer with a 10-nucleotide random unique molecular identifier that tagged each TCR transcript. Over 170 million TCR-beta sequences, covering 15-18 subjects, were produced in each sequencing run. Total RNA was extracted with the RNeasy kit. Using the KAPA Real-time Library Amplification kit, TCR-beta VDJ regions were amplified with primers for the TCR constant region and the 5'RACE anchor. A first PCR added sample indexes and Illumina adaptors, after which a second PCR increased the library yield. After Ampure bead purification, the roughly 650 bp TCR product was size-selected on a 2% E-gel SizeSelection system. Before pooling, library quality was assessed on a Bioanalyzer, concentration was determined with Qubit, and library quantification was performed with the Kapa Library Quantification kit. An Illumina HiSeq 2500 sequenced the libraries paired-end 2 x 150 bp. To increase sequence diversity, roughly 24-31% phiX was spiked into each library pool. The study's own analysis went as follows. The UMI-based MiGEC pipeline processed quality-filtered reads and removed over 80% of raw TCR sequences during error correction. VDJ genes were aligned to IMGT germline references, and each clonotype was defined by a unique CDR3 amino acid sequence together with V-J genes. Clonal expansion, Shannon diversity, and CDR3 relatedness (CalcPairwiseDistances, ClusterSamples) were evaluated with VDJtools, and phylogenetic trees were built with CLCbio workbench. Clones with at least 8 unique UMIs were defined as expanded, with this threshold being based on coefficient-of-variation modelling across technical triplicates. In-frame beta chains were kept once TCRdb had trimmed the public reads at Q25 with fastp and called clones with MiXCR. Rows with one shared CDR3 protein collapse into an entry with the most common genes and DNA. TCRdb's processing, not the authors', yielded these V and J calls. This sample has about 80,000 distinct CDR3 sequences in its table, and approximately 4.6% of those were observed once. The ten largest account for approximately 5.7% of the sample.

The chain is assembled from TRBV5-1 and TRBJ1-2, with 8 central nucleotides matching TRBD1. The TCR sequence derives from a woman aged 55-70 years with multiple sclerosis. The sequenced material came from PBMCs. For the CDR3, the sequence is CASSTDRDYTF. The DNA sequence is TGCGCCAGCAGCACGGACAGGGACTACACCTTC.